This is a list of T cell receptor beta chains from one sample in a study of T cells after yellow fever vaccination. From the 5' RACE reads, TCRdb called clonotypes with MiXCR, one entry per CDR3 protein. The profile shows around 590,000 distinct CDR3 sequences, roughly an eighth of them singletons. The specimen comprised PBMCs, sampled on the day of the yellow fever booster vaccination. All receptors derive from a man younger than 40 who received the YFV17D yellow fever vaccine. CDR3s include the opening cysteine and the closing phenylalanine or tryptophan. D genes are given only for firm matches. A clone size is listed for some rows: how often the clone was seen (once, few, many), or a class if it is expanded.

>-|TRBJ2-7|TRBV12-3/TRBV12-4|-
TGTGCCAGCAGCCCCGGGGTAGCGAGGTCCTACGAGCAGTACTTC
CASSPGVARSYEQYF
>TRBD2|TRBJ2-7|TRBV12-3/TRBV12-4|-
TGTGCCAGCAGTTTAAGGGGAAGGGCGCGGGGGATTACGGAGCAGTACTTC
CASSLRGRARGITEQYF
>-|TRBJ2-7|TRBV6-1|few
TGTGCCAGCATCCTCGGGGCCGGGACACAGTACGAGCAGTACTTC
CASILGAGTQYEQYF
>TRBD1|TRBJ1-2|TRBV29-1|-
TGCAGCGTTGAGTCGGACAGGTCGGGTGGCTACACCTTC
CSVESDRSGGYTF
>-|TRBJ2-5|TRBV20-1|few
TGCAGTGCTAGCAAACAGGGAAACATGGAGACCCAGTACTTC
CSASKQGNMETQYF
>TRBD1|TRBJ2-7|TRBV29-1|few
TGCAGCGTGATCTCGGACAGGGCCGCGACCTACGAGCAGTACTTC
CSVISDRAATYEQYF
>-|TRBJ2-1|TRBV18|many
TGTGCCAGCTCACCCCAGGGAAGCTCCTACAATGAGCAGTTCTTC
CASSPQGSSYNEQFF
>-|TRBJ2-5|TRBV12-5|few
TGTGCTAGTGGTTTGGTACTCAAGACCCAGTACTTC
CASGLVLKTQYF
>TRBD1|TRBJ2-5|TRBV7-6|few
TGTGCCAGCAGCTTACGAGCCGGACAGGGTCAAGAGACCCAGTACTTC
CASSLRAGQGQETQYF
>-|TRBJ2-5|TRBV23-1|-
TGCGCCAGCAGCCCCCGCCTAACAGGGATTGGAGAGACCCAGTACTTC
CASSPRLTGIGETQYF
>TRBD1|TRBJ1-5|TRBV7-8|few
TGTGCCAGCAGCTTAGTGCTGACAGGGAGGGGCAATCAGCCCCAGCATTTT
CASSLVLTGRGNQPQHF
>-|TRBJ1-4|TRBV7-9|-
TGTGCCAGCAGCGCAGAGGGCATGTCTGAAAAACTGTTTTTT
CASSAEGMSEKLFF
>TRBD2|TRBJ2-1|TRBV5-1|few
TGCGCCAGCGGCACTTCAACTAGCGGGAGTAATGAGCAGTTCTTC
CASGTSTSGSNEQFF
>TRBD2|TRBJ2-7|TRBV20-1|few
TGCAGTGCACGACCCACTAGCGGGGGAACCTACGAGCAGTACTTC
CSARPTSGGTYEQYF
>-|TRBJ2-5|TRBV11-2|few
TGTGCCAGCAGCTTATCCACGGGAGTGGTTGAGACCCAGTACTTC
CASSLSTGVVETQYF
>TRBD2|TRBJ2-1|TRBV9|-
TGTGCCAGCAGCCCTCGACTAGCGGGAGGAAGGAATGAGCAGTTCTTC
CASSPRLAGGRNEQFF
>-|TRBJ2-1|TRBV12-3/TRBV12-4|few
TGTGCCAGCAGTCCTAATGGGGCCGAGCAGTTCTTC
CASSPNGAEQFF
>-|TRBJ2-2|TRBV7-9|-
TGTGCCAGCAGCTTCTGGACGGGAGTCACGAACACCGGGGAGCTGTTTTTT
CASSFWTGVTNTGELFF
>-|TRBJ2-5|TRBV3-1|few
TGTGCCAGCAGCCAAGGACGGGGGCGGAGGAACTTC
CASSQGRGRRNF
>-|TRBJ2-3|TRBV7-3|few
TGTGCCAGCAGCTTAATAGGGAAGGCTGGTGATACGCAGTATTTT
CASSLIGKAGDTQYF
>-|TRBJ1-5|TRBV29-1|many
TGCAGCGTCCAGGGGAATAGCAATCAGCCCCAGCATTTT
CSVQGNSNQPQHF
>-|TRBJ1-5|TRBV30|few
TGTGCCTGGAGTATCGGTTTCAATCAGCCCCAGCATTTT
CAWSIGFNQPQHF
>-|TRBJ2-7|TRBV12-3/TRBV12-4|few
TGTGCCAGCAGTTTCGACAGTAGCTCCTACGAGCAGTACTTC
CASSFDSSSYEQYF
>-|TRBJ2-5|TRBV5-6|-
TGTGCCAGCAGCTTGTGGCTATCCAAGACCCAGTACTTC
CASSLWLSKTQYF